A single sample gave rise to the 23 T cell receptor beta chains below, sequenced in a study of graft-versus-host responses after intestinal transplantation. Antigens of these TCRs are unknown. Profiled with immunoSEQ multiplex PCR; TCRdb holds only in-frame clones, not every one. The sample holds 90,000 to 150,000 clones, about 93% seen once. The sample was unstimulated CD4+ T cells sorted from spleen or lymph node cells, taken before intestinal transplant. The receptors here all came from a human donor who received an intestinal transplant.

The CDR3 DNA reads as TGTGCCAGCAGGGACACGGGACGCAGCTCCTACGAGCAGTACTTC. Its translation is CASRDTGRSSYEQYF. The chain carries TRBV27 and TRBJ2-7; the D call may be TRBD1 or TRBD2 (5 bases each). The CDR3 is 15 residues long. Trimming stripped 6 bases from V and 0 bases from J, with 15 bases between. The V gene's germline CDR1 is MNHEY and CDR2 SMNVEV (reference sequence).

The V gene is TRBV28, the J gene TRBJ1-3; no clear D. The CDR3 is 12 residues long. Germline V gives CDR1 MDHEN, CDR2 SYDVKM. V lost 7 bases, J lost 4 bases, and 8 bases lay in between. The DNA of the CDR3 is TGTGCCAGCACTTCTGGGGGAAACACCATATATTTT. Residues: CASTSGGNTIYF. Using reference TRBV28 and TRBJ1-3 for the parts outside the CDR3, the full variable domain is DVKVTQSSRYLVKRTGEKVFLECVQDMDHENMFWYRQDPGLGLRLIYFSYDVKMKEKGDIPEGYSVSREKKERFSLILESASTNQTSMYLCASTSGGNTIYFGEGSWLTVV.

The V call is TRBV30, the J call TRBJ1-1; D uncertain. The germline CDR1 and CDR2 sequences are GTSNPN and SVGIG (reference sequence). This CDR3 region has 14 residues. Trimming removed 0 bases at V and 4 bases at J, with 12 bases between. CDR3 protein: CAWSVLGWGTEAFF. CDR3 in DNA: TGTGCCTGGAGTGTACTAGGATGGGGCACTGAAGCTTTCTTT.

The chain is built from TRBV28 and TRBJ2-6, with 13 positions matching TRBD2. CDR1 and CDR2 from the germline V gene are MDHEN and SYDVKM. With V trimmed by 5 bases and J by 1 base, 20 bases remained unmatched. This CDR3 region has 23 residues. The CDR3 nucleotides are TGTGCCAGCAGTACTCCGACTAGCGGGAGGTCCATCTCTCCCCGTTCTGGGGCCAACGTCCTGACTTTC. Translating gives CASSTPTSGRSISPRSGANVLTF.

The J gene is TRBJ2-7, the V gene TRBV18, with 7 bases aligning to TRBD1. This CDR3 spans 14 amino acids. Germline V lookup: CDR1 KGHSH, CDR2 LQKENI. J lost 3 bases, V lost 3 bases, and 5 bases had no gene match. The CDR3 protein is CASSPPGQNYEQYF. The CDR3 nucleotides read TGTGCCAGCTCACCCCCGGGACAGAACTACGAGCAGTACTTC. Using reference TRBV18 and TRBJ2-7 for the parts outside the CDR3, the full variable domain is NAGVMQNPRHLVRRRGQEARLRCSPMKGHSHVYWYRQLPEEGLKFMVYLQKENIIDESGMPKERFSAEFPKEGPSILRIQQVVRGDSAAYFCASSPPGQNYEQYFGPGTRLTVT.

Only one count was recorded for this clone. The V gene is TRBV7-8, the J gene TRBJ2-3; 7 nucleotides match TRBD2. The CDR3 has 18 residues. Germline CDR1 reads SGHVS; CDR2 reads FQNEAQ. J gave up 4 bases and V 2 bases, and 15 bases lay outside the gene matches. For the CDR3, the DNA is TGTGCCAGCAGCTTAAAATGGTGGGGAACTAGCGCGGCAGATACGCAGTATTTT. This encodes CASSLKWWGTSAADTQYF.

This clone was recorded once. This sequence joins TRBV6-1 and TRBJ1-6; no clear D gene. Germline CDR1 and CDR2: MNHNS and SASEGT. V lost 2 bases and J lost 10, with 12 bases in between. The CDR3 consists of 14 residues. Here the CDR3 DNA reads TGTGCCAGCAGTGAACCCGGGGTACGATCACCCCTCCACTTT. Residues: CASSEPGVRSPLHF.

DNA of the CDR3: TGTGCCAGCACCCGGGACAGGGTCTCCTACGAGCAGTACTTC. This gives the protein CASTRDRVSYEQYF. This sequence joins TRBV6-6 and TRBJ2-7; 9 nucleotides line up with TRBD1. Germline V gives CDR1 MNHNY, CDR2 SVGAGI (reference sequence). There are 14 residues in the CDR3. V shed 7 bases, J shed 0 bases, and the junction held 4 bases outside the gene matches.

The chain links TRBV4-2 to TRBJ1-1; no clear D. This CDR3 region has 15 residues. Germline V gene data show CDR1 as LGHNA and CDR2 as YNFKEQ. V shed 1 base and J shed 0 bases, with 9 bases lying between them. The CDR3 DNA follows: TGTGCCAGCAGCCAAGTTTCTTACATGAACACTGAAGCTTTCTTT. Translating it yields CASSQVSYMNTEAFF.

This chain uses TRBV11-3 with TRBJ2-7, with 8 positions matching TRBD1. The V gene's germline CDR1 is SGHNT and CDR2 YENEEA. V shed 1 base, J shed 2 bases, and the junction held 1 base outside the gene matches. The CDR3 totals 14 residues. The CDR3 sequence: CASSLGGQAYEQYF. CDR3 DNA sequence: TGTGCCAGCAGCTTAGGGGGACAGGCCTACGAGCAGTACTTC.

This clone was recorded once. The chain is built from TRBV7-6 and TRBJ2-7; weak D call: TRBD2 (5 bases). V lost 1 base to trimming and J lost 3 bases, with 19 bases between them. Germline V lookup: CDR1 SGHVS, CDR2 FNYEAQ. CDR3 length equals 17 residues. The CDR3 sequence is CASSLEAGLAILYEQYF. In nucleotides, the CDR3 is TGTGCCAGCAGCTTAGAGGCTGGGCTAGCTATTCTCTACGAGCAGTACTTC.

The V call is TRBV6-1, the J call TRBJ2-1; D unresolved. The germline V gene encodes CDR1 MNHNS and CDR2 SASEGT. The CDR3 extends over 12 amino acids. V lost 6 bases, J lost 5 bases, and 8 bases lay in between. The chain's CDR3 is CASRSGHNEQFF. CDR3 in DNA: TGTGCCAGCAGGAGTGGCCACAATGAGCAGTTCTTC.

The chain has TRBV11-2 and TRBJ2-2; TRBD2 aligns across 7 bases. This CDR3 has 19 residues. Germline V CDR1 and CDR2: SGHAT, FQNNGV. V was clipped by 5 bases and J by 2 bases; unmatched bases: 17. CDR3 sequence reads: CASSQKDSGLLPNTGELFF. The CDR3 DNA reads TGTGCCAGCAGCCAGAAGGATAGCGGGCTCCTTCCAAACACCGGGGAGCTGTTTTTT.

J is TRBJ1-5 and V is TRBV7-8, with D maybe TRBD1 (5 bases). The CDR3 consists of 15 residues. Germline CDR1 SGHVS, CDR2 FQNEAQ. V lost 5 bases, J lost 7 bases, and 18 bases lay in between. The CDR3 is CASSPTESRGQPQHF. CDR3 nucleotides: TGTGCCAGCAGCCCCACGGAGTCGAGGGGCCAGCCCCAGCATTTT.

The V and J genes are TRBV7-6 and TRBJ1-5; maybe TRBD1 (5 bases). There are 13 residues in the CDR3. The V end lost 5 bases, the J end lost 6 bases, and 11 bases lay between the germline ends. Germline V gene lookup returns CDR1 SGHVS and CDR2 FNYEAQ. The CDR3 region is CASSLQGGQPQHF. CDR3 coding DNA: TGTGCCAGCAGCCTTCAGGGTGGTCAGCCCCAGCATTTT. The full variable domain, with the rest looked up from reference TRBV7-6 and TRBJ1-5, is GAGVSQSPRYKVTKRGQDVALRCDPISGHVSLYWYRQALGQGPEFLTYFNYEAQQDKSGLPNDRFSAERPEGSISTLTIQRTEQRDSAMYRCASSLQGGQPQHFGDGTRLSIL.

V is TRBV2 and J is TRBJ1-5, with TRBD1 matching over 10 bases. The CDR3 contains 16 residues. V dropped 7 bases and J dropped 1; count of bases not matched to a gene: 7. Looked up from germline, CDR1 is SNHLY and CDR2 is FYNNEI. CDR3 protein: CASTRDRGGSNQPQHF. The CDR3 DNA reads TGTGCCAGCACTAGGGACAGGGGAGGAAGCAATCAGCCCCAGCATTTT.

V usage is TRBV27 and J usage is TRBJ1-1; D unclear. Trimming removed 2 bases from V and 1 base from J, with 5 bases in between. Germline V lookup: CDR1 MNHEY, CDR2 SMNVEV (reference sequence). The CDR3 contains 13 residues. This CDR3 is CASSLVGNTEAFF. The CDR3 nucleotides are TGTGCCAGCAGTTTAGTAGGGAACACTGAAGCTTTCTTT.

This clone was observed once. This sequence joins TRBV5-6 and TRBJ2-5; D is uncertain. The CDR3 runs 11 residues. V was clipped by 5 bases and J by 2 bases, with 4 bases between them. CDR1 is SGHDT, CDR2 YYEEEE, per germline. The CDR3 reads CASSLQETQYF. CDR3 nucleotide sequence: TGTGCCAGCAGTCTGCAAGAGACCCAGTACTTC.

The chain joins TRBV28 to TRBJ1-5, with a weak D call TRBD1 (6 bases). V was clipped by 7 bases and J by 0 bases, with 10 bases between them. The CDR3 is 14 amino acids. Germline V gives CDR1 MDHEN, CDR2 SYDVKM. The DNA for the CDR3 is TGTGCCAGCAAGGACAGTTCTAGCAATCAGCCCCAGCATTTT. It codes for CASKDSSSNQPQHF.

The rearrangement uses TRBV7-3 and TRBJ2-3; D possibly uses TRBD1 or TRBD2 (5 bases each). This CDR3 is built from 14 residues. V lost 3 bases, J lost 4 bases, and 11 bases lay in between. Germline lookup yields CDR1 SGHTA and CDR2 FQGTGA. The CDR3 DNA sequence: TGTGCCAGCAGCTTGGGGGTCCCCCCAGATACGCAGTATTTT. Protein: CASSLGVPPDTQYF. Full variable domain (outside the CDR3, taken from reference TRBV7-3 and TRBJ2-3): GAGVSQTPSNKVTEKGKYVELRCDPISGHTALYWYRQSLGQGPEFLIYFQGTGAADDSGLPNDRFFAVRPEGSVSTLKIQRTERGDSAVYLCASSLGVPPDTQYFGPGTRLTVL.

This clone was seen only a few times. The V gene is TRBV4-1, the J gene TRBJ1-3; no definite D call. Germline V gives CDR1 MGHRA, CDR2 YSYEKL. Trimming took 5 bases from V and 0 from J, leaving 11 bases between them. This CDR3 is 15 amino acids long. The CDR3 coding sequence is TGCGCCAGCAGCTATGGTACCTTCTCTGGAAACACCATATATTTT. Protein: CASSYGTFSGNTIYF.

The chain employs TRBV5-5 and TRBJ2-4; D assignment may be TRBD1 or TRBD2 (5 bases each). The germline V gene encodes CDR1 SGHKS and CDR2 YYEKEE (reference sequence). The CDR3 runs to 14 residues. V gave up 2 bases and J gave up 3 bases, with 9 bases separating them. DNA of the CDR3: TGTGCCAGCAGCTTTGCAGGGAGCAAAAACATTCAGTACTTC. Its translation is CASSFAGSKNIQYF. Complete variable domain (other parts from reference TRBV5-5 and TRBJ2-4): DAGVTQSPTHLIKTRGQQVTLRCSPISGHKSVSWYQQVLGQGPQFIFQYYEKEERGRGNFPDRFSARQFPNYSSELNVNALLLGDSALYLCASSFAGSKNIQYFGAGTRLSVL.

This chain joins TRBV18 and TRBJ1-4; D remains ambiguous. Trimming removed 1 base from V and 7 bases from J, with 7 bases in between. The length of the CDR3 is 13 residues. Germline V lookup: CDR1 KGHSH, CDR2 LQKENI. The CDR3 coding sequence is TGTGCCAGCTCACCACGGGGTACTGAAAAACTGTTTTTT. It specifies CASSPRGTEKLFF.